One sample yielded the 26 T cell receptor beta chains listed below, sequenced in a study of blood T cell dynamics during melanoma immunotherapy. The protocol was immunoSEQ multiplex PCR, while the TCRdb copy is restricted to in-frame clones and leaves out a portion. The sample lists roughly 5,900 clones; about four fifths were seen once. Time point reported: week 3, after first cycle of checkpoint inhibitor. The sequencing used blood, collected from a patient treated with checkpoint blockade. Source of these receptors: a human donor with melanoma.

This sequence joins TRBV7-8 and TRBJ1-5; unclear D gene. From germline, CDR1 is SGHVS and CDR2 FQNEAQ. The CDR3 is made up of 15 amino acids. V was cut by 0 bases and J by 4 bases, with 10 bases left in between. The CDR3 DNA reads as TGTGCCAGCAGCTTAGCGCGGCAGCCTAATCAGCCCCAGCATTTT. Translated: CASSLARQPNQPQHF.

This clone was detected only a few times. DNA for the CDR3: TGTGCCAGCAGCTTAAGGTCAGGGGATGGCGAGCAGTACTTC. Amino acids: CASSLRSGDGEQYF. This chain joins TRBV11-3 and TRBJ2-7, with D possibly TRBD1 on 6 matching bases. Germline lookup yields CDR1 SGHNT and CDR2 YENEEA. The V and J ends lost 2 bases and 6 bases respectively, with 14 bases between them. CDR3 length equals 14 residues.

The chain has TRBV11-2 and TRBJ2-7; no definite D call. CDR1 SGHAT and CDR2 FQNNGV come from the germline V gene. This CDR3 region has 12 residues. The ends were cut back, 4 bases at V and 5 bases at J, with 9 bases in the middle. The CDR3 here is CASSSPFDEQYF. CDR3 DNA sequence: TGTGCCAGCAGCTCCCCCTTTGACGAGCAGTACTTC.

The chain couples TRBV30 to TRBJ1-1, with D tentatively TRBD1 (5 bases). CDR3 length: 15 amino acids. Per germline, CDR1 GTSNPN and CDR2 SVGIG (reference sequence). Trimming removed 0 bases from V and 1 base from J, with 12 bases in between. The CDR3 DNA reads as TGTGCCTGGAGTGTGGCAGGGCTCGGGAACACTGAAGCTTTCTTT. Its translation is CAWSVAGLGNTEAFF.

The rearrangement links TRBV7-2 to TRBJ2-7; 7 bases map to TRBD2. This CDR3 contains 15 residues. CDR1 SGHTA and CDR2 FQGNSA come from the germline V gene. J gave up 4 bases and V 1 base, and 7 bases lay outside the gene matches. The CDR3 DNA follows: TGTGCCAGCAGCTTAGGGCGGACTAGGGCTTACGAGCAGTACTTC. Its translation is CASSLGRTRAYEQYF.

The J gene is TRBJ1-1, the V gene TRBV5-1; maybe TRBD1 (6 bases). Germline V gene data show CDR1 as SGHRS and CDR2 as YFSETQ. V lost 1 base, J lost 5 bases, and 24 bases lay in between. This CDR3 spans 18 amino acids. The CDR3 loop is CASSLPRGHAGWRTEAFF. The CDR3 DNA follows: TGCGCCAGCAGCTTGCCGAGGGGACACGCAGGGTGGCGGACTGAAGCTTTCTTT.

The gene calls are TRBV9 and TRBJ1-2; D is unclear. V lost 0 bases to trimming and J lost 0 bases, with 6 bases between them. Germline CDR1 and CDR2: SGDLS and YYNGEE. CDR3 length: 14 residues. The CDR3 DNA sequence: TGTGCCAGCAGCGTAGTGGCGACTAACTATGGCTACACCTTC. It translates to CASSVVATNYGYTF.

This chain joins TRBV6-5 and TRBJ1-6; 9 bases match TRBD1. V trimming: 5 bases; J trimming: 5 bases; junction bases outside the gene matches: 4. CDR3 length equals 15 residues. Germline V lookup: CDR1 MNHEY, CDR2 SVGAGI. The CDR3 DNA is TGTGCCAGCAGTACAGGGGGCCCCCATAATTCACCCCTCCACTTT. Translated, it gives CASSTGGPHNSPLHF.

V gene TRBV20-1 combines with J gene TRBJ2-7; D is ambiguous. The CDR3 extends over 11 amino acids. CDR1 is DFQATT, CDR2 SNEGSKA, per germline (reference sequence). Trimming removed 4 bases at V and 7 bases at J, with 11 bases between. For the CDR3, the DNA is TGCAGTGCTATGGTCTTTGCTGAGCAGTACTTC. Translated, it gives CSAMVFAEQYF.

The chain is built from TRBV10-1 and TRBJ1-1, with D uncertain. From germline, CDR1 is WNHNN and CDR2 SYGVQD (reference sequence). This CDR3 region has 13 residues. V lost 0 bases, J lost 1 base, and 3 bases lay in between. CDR3 coding DNA: TGCGCCAGCAGTGAGTCAAGGAACACTGAAGCTTTCTTT. Protein sequence: CASSESRNTEAFF.

This clone was observed a single time. The genes are TRBV25-1 and TRBJ1-4; 9 nucleotides match TRBD1. Germline V gives CDR1 MGHDK, CDR2 SYGVNS. The CDR3 contains 16 residues. The V gene end was trimmed by 1 base and the J gene end by 11 bases; junction bases not matched to a gene: 11. The CDR3 nucleotides read TGTGCCAGCAGTGAATTCGGGGGACAGGGATCCGGTAAACTGTTTTTT. Protein product: CASSEFGGQGSGKLFF.

This chain links TRBV19 with TRBJ1-1; D call uncertain. This CDR3 has 13 residues. Trimming pared 7 bases from V and 1 base from J, leaving 10 bases between. Germline loops: CDR1 LNHDA, CDR2 SQIVND (reference sequence). CDR3 in amino acids: CASTFTSNTEAFF. The CDR3 coding sequence is TGTGCCAGTACCTTCACCTCGAACACTGAAGCTTTCTTT.

The chain employs TRBV15 and TRBJ1-3; a weak D match, TRBD1 (6 bases). V was cut by 3 bases and J by 0 bases, with 21 bases left in between. CDR1 and CDR2 from the germline V gene are LNHNV and YYDKDF (reference sequence). This CDR3 spans 19 amino acids. In DNA form, the CDR3 reads TGTGCCACCAGCAGTCTATTAACCCCGGACAGCGACTCTGGAAACACCATATATTTT. This encodes CATSSLLTPDSDSGNTIYF. Drawing the rest from reference TRBV15 and TRBJ1-3, the complete variable domain is DAMVIQNPRYQVTQFGKPVTLSCSQTLNHNVMYWYQQKSSQAPKLLFHYYDKDFNNEADTPDNFQSRRPNTSFCFLDIRSPGLGDTAMYLCATSSLLTPDSDSGNTIYFGEGSWLTVV.

The chain joins TRBV7-9 to TRBJ2-7, with a possible D match to TRBD1 (6 bases). Trimming left V 5 bases short and J 7 bases short, with 21 bases between. Germline CDR1 SEHNR, CDR2 FQNEAQ (reference sequence). The length of the CDR3 is 15 residues. The CDR3 coding sequence is TGTGCCAGCAGCCCCGGACAGTTGAGTTTCGGGGAGCAGTACTTC. Amino acids: CASSPGQLSFGEQYF.

The chain employs TRBV27 and TRBJ2-7; no clear D. The germline V and J ends were trimmed by 2 bases and 2 bases, with 7 bases remaining between them. The CDR3 is made up of 13 amino acids. Germline values: CDR1 MNHEY, CDR2 SMNVEV (reference sequence). The CDR3 sequence is CASSLRFTYEQYF. The CDR3 nucleotides are TGTGCCAGCAGTTTACGGTTTACCTACGAGCAGTACTTC.

The chain carries TRBV28 and TRBJ1-2; unclear D gene. The CDR3 spans 12 residues. Trimming stripped 3 bases from V and 7 bases from J, with 9 bases between. CDR1 is MDHEN, CDR2 SYDVKM, per germline. As DNA, the CDR3 is TGTGCCAGCAGTTTCGTCGGATTTGGCTACACCTTC. Residues: CASSFVGFGYTF.

The J gene is TRBJ1-1, the V gene TRBV5-1; no firm D call. The germline V gene encodes CDR1 SGHRS and CDR2 YFSETQ. V lost 6 bases, J lost 1 base, and 7 bases lay in between. The CDR3 has 12 amino acids. CDR3 DNA sequence: TGCGCCAGCACCGACTGGAACACTGAAGCTTTCTTT. It yields the protein CASTDWNTEAFF.

This clone came up once. This chain uses TRBV5-3 with TRBJ1-4; perhaps TRBD1 as D (5 bases). TRBV5-3 is an open reading frame, and its role is uncertain. V gave up 6 bases and J gave up 4 bases, with 10 bases separating them. This CDR3 contains 13 residues. CDR3 DNA: TGTGCCAGAAACACGGGGGTTAATGAAAAACTGTTTTTT. Protein: CARNTGVNEKLFF.

This rearrangement joins TRBV4-3 to TRBJ2-7; the match to TRBD2 covers 7 bases. This CDR3 contains 15 residues. V was clipped by 1 base and J by 1 base; unmatched bases: 4. The germline V gene encodes CDR1 LGHNA and CDR2 YSLEER. The CDR3 loop is CASSQGGAGSYEQYF. CDR3 bases: TGCGCCAGCAGCCAAGGGGGAGCGGGGTCCTACGAGCAGTACTTC.

The chain combines TRBV7-9 with TRBJ1-2, with D perhaps matching TRBD1 (5 bases). V was trimmed by 5 bases and J by 2 bases, leaving 9 bases between them. Germline CDR1 SEHNR, CDR2 FQNEAQ (reference sequence). This CDR3 comprises 13 residues. As DNA, the CDR3 is TGTGCCAGCAGCCCCACAGGAAACTATGGCTACACCTTC. It is translated as CASSPTGNYGYTF.

The rearrangement links TRBV29-1 to TRBJ1-1; D remains unclear. Germline-derived CDR1 and CDR2 are SQVTM and ANQGSEA. V lost 6 bases and J lost 10, with 15 bases in between. This CDR3 is 11 amino acids long. Here the CDR3 reads CSVAVGSPAFF. In DNA form, the CDR3 reads TGCAGCGTGGCCGTAGGATCTCCAGCTTTCTTT.

The chain employs TRBV7-9 and TRBJ2-7; D remains ambiguous. Trimming shortened V by 1 base and J by 5 bases, and 6 bases separated the two germline ends. Looked up from germline, CDR1 is SEHNR and CDR2 is FQNEAQ (reference sequence). CDR3 length equals 12 residues. The CDR3 spells CASSLVAHEQYF. The CDR3 DNA follows: TGTGCCAGCAGCTTAGTAGCCCACGAGCAGTACTTC. Together with reference TRBV7-9 and TRBJ2-7, the CDR3 gives the full variable domain: DTGVSQNPRHKITKRGQNVTFRCDPISEHNRLYWYRQTLGQGPEFLTYFQNEAQLEKSRLLSDRFSAERPKGSFSTLEIQRTEQGDSAMYLCASSLVAHEQYFGPGTRLTVT.

The rearrangement uses TRBV2 and TRBJ2-7, with D unclear. Germline CDR1 is SNHLY and CDR2 is FYNNEI. CDR3 length: 15 residues. V was pared by 1 base and J by 0 bases, with 10 bases between. Here the CDR3 DNA reads TGTGCCAGCAGTGAAGGGAGCTATTTCTCCTACGAGCAGTACTTC. It codes for CASSEGSYFSYEQYF.

The CDR3 is CASSPSGMNQPQHF. The DNA of the CDR3 is TGTGCCAGCTCACCTTCAGGAATGAATCAGCCCCAGCATTTT. V gene TRBV18 combines with J gene TRBJ1-5; no firm D call. The CDR3 totals 14 residues. V shed 3 bases and J shed 4 bases, with 10 bases lying between them. Germline V CDR1 and CDR2: KGHSH, LQKENI.

This clone was recorded a few times. The genes are TRBV6-5 and TRBJ2-6; D gene unclear. The CDR3 sequence is 16 residues long. Germline CDR1 is MNHEY and CDR2 is SVGAGI. Trimming took off 0 bases at V and 2 bases at J, with 8 bases between the two ends. CDR3 nucleotides: TGTGCCAGCAGTTACTCACGGGTCGCTGGGGCCAACGTCCTGACTTTC. Its translation: CASSYSRVAGANVLTF.

V is TRBV19 and J is TRBJ2-7; D unclear. Germline V gene lookup returns CDR1 LNHDA and CDR2 SQIVND (reference sequence). The CDR3 sequence is 11 residues long. The ends were cut back, 3 bases at V and 4 bases at J, with 4 bases in the middle. The chain's CDR3 is CASSIGYEQYF. For the CDR3, the DNA is TGTGCCAGTAGTATTGGGTACGAGCAGTACTTC.